These T cell receptor beta chains were read from a single sample in a study of Ad26.COV2.S vaccination and SARS-CoV-2 variants. TCRdb keeps only in-frame clones here, not all; method: immunoSEQ multiplex PCR. The repertoire has hundreds of thousands of clones, over 75% of them found once; the top ten carry 3% to 4%. Source: peripheral blood, taken in a trial of Ad26.COV2.S vaccine versus placebo. These receptors all come from a person aged 18-60 years who received the Ad26.COV2.S COVID-19 vaccine or a placebo. Both conserved end residues are part of each CDR3. The order of the fields is D gene, clone size, V gene, J gene, CDR3 protein, CDR3 DNA. A D gene is named only where the DNA matches it firmly. Size is stated for part of the rows, as once, few or many counts, or as a class when the clone is expanded.

D: TRBD1
size: .
V: TRBV9
J: TRBJ2-7
CDR3: CASSVGDRVHEQYF
DNA: TGTGCCAGCAGCGTAGGGGACAGGGTCCACGAGCAGTACTTC

D: .
size: .
V: TRBV10-3
J: TRBJ2-1
CDR3: CAISQNNEQFF
DNA: TGTGCCATCAGCCAAAACAATGAGCAGTTCTTC

D: .
size: .
V: TRBV6-6
J: TRBJ1-1
CDR3: CASSHMNTEAFF
DNA: TGTGCCAGCAGTCATATGAACACTGAAGCTTTCTTT

D: .
size: .
V: TRBV14
J: TRBJ2-7
CDR3: CASSRRGYEQYF
DNA: TGTGCCAGCAGCCGGAGGGGATACGAGCAGTACTTC

D: .
size: .
V: TRBV7-2
J: TRBJ2-1
CDR3: CASSRDGYNEQFF
DNA: TGTGCCAGCAGCCGCGACGGCTACAATGAGCAGTTCTTC

D: .
size: .
V: TRBV10-3
J: TRBJ2-7
CDR3: CAISVDYEQYF
DNA: TGTGCCATCAGCGTTGACTACGAGCAGTACTTC

D: .
size: .
V: TRBV14
J: TRBJ1-2
CDR3: CASSPRSGDGYTF
DNA: TGTGCCAGCAGCCCCAGATCGGGAGATGGCTACACCTTC

D: TRBD1
size: .
V: TRBV30
J: TRBJ1-2
CDR3: CAWTLRTGYGYTF
DNA: TGTGCCTGGACCCTCCGGACAGGCTATGGCTACACCTTC

D: .
size: .
V: TRBV2
J: TRBJ2-6
CDR3: CASSGVQGAPGANVLTF
DNA: TGTGCCAGCAGTGGGGTACAGGGCGCTCCTGGGGCCAACGTCCTGACTTTC

D: .
size: .
V: TRBV6-5
J: TRBJ2-7
CDR3: CASSRSKTSYEQYF
DNA: TGTGCCAGCAGCCGTAGTAAAACCTCCTACGAGCAGTACTTC

D: .
size: .
V: TRBV2
J: TRBJ1-2
CDR3: CASSDGSSYGYTF
DNA: TGTGCCAGCAGTGACGGGAGCTCCTATGGCTACACCTTC

D: .
size: few
V: TRBV7-2
J: TRBJ1-5
CDR3: CASSPTARGEPQHF
DNA: TGTGCCAGCAGTCCGACAGCCCGGGGAGAGCCCCAGCATTTT

D: .
size: .
V: TRBV11-3
J: TRBJ2-2
CDR3: CASRATQTGELFF
DNA: TGTGCCAGCAGAGCCACCCAGACCGGGGAGCTGTTTTTT

D: .
size: .
V: TRBV4-2
J: TRBJ1-3
CDR3: CASSQPSQGQLVRNTIYF
DNA: TGTGCCAGCAGCCAACCGAGCCAAGGACAGCTCGTTAGAAACACCATATATTTT

D: .
size: .
V: TRBV7-9
J: TRBJ2-7
CDR3: CASSLDYQDRYF
DNA: TGTGCCAGCAGCTTAGATTATCAGGACCGCTACTTC

D: .
size: .
V: TRBV2
J: TRBJ2-7
CDR3: CASSLGRSPTYEQYF
DNA: TGTGCCAGCAGTCTTGGCAGATCTCCGACCTACGAGCAGTACTTC

D: TRBD2
size: .
V: TRBV7-9
J: TRBJ2-5
CDR3: CASSSRLAGLQETQYF
DNA: TGTGCCAGCAGCTCGAGACTAGCGGGGCTTCAAGAGACCCAGTACTTC

D: .
size: .
V: TRBV3-1/TRBV3-2
J: TRBJ1-1
CDR3: CASSQEAVGSMDTEAFF
DNA: TGTGCCAGCAGCCAAGAGGCGGTTGGGTCCATGGACACTGAAGCTTTCTTT

D: .
size: .
V: TRBV3-1/TRBV3-2
J: TRBJ2-7
CDR3: CASSQGQGRYEQYF
DNA: TGTGCCAGCAGCCAAGGGCAGGGTCGATACGAGCAGTACTTC

D: TRBD1
size: .
V: TRBV7-2
J: TRBJ2-7
CDR3: CASSLSIDRDYEQYF
DNA: TGTGCCAGCAGCTTGTCAATCGACAGGGACTACGAGCAGTACTTC

D: .
size: .
V: TRBV4-1
J: TRBJ1-4
CDR3: CASSQYRAGREKLFF
DNA: TGCGCCAGCAGCCAGTACAGGGCGGGTCGTGAAAAACTGTTTTTT

D: TRBD2
size: .
V: TRBV10-3
J: TRBJ2-7
CDR3: CAISGTSGTYEQYF
DNA: TGTGCCATCAGTGGGACTAGCGGAACATACGAGCAGTACTTC

D: TRBD1
size: few
V: TRBV6-1
J: TRBJ2-7
CDR3: CASSDQDRGPYEQYF
DNA: TGTGCCAGCAGTGACCAGGACAGGGGCCCCTACGAGCAGTACTTC

D: .
size: .
V: TRBV2
J: TRBJ2-7
CDR3: CASTAGNSYEQYF
DNA: TGTGCCAGCACAGCAGGCAACTCCTACGAGCAGTACTTC

D: TRBD2
size: once
V: TRBV9
J: TRBJ2-1
CDR3: CASSVSSGGFSYNEQFF
DNA: TGTGCCAGCAGCGTATCTAGCGGGGGTTTCTCCTACAATGAGCAGTTCTTC

D: .
size: .
V: TRBV6-1
J: TRBJ1-5
CDR3: CASSETQMEPQHF
DNA: TGTGCCAGCAGTGAAACTCAGATGGAGCCCCAGCATTTT

D: TRBD1
size: .
V: TRBV30
J: TRBJ2-7
CDR3: CAWREITGDWNSGSYEQYF
DNA: TGTGCCTGGAGGGAAATTACAGGGGATTGGAACTCGGGCTCCTACGAGCAGTACTTC

D: .
size: once
V: TRBV5-1
J: TRBJ1-2
CDR3: CASSFSLNYGYTF
DNA: TGCGCCAGCAGCTTCTCATTAAACTATGGCTACACCTTC

D: .
size: once
V: TRBV7-9
J: TRBJ2-3
CDR3: CASQSGPLISDTQYF
DNA: TGTGCCAGCCAGTCGGGTCCCTTAATTTCAGATACGCAGTATTTT

D: .
size: .
V: TRBV28
J: TRBJ2-7
CDR3: CASTVSDYEQYF
DNA: TGTGCCAGCACCGTATCGGACTACGAGCAGTACTTC

D: TRBD2
size: .
V: TRBV4-2
J: TRBJ2-2
CDR3: CASSHQAGGQDGELFF
DNA: TGTGCCAGCAGCCACCAAGCGGGGGGGCAGGACGGGGAGCTGTTTTTT

D: .
size: .
V: TRBV7-2
J: TRBJ2-2
CDR3: CASSADRRTGELFF
DNA: TGTGCCAGCAGCGCCGATCGACGAACCGGGGAGCTGTTTTTT

D: .
size: .
V: TRBV6-5
J: TRBJ1-4
CDR3: CASSYGGNLLNEKLFF
DNA: TGTGCCAGCAGTTATGGTGGGAATCTCCTTAATGAAAAACTGTTTTTT

D: .
size: .
V: TRBV7-2
J: TRBJ2-7
CDR3: CASSLSASQAYEQYF
DNA: TGTGCCAGCAGCTTAAGTGCCAGTCAAGCCTACGAGCAGTACTTC

D: .
size: once
V: TRBV7-2
J: TRBJ2-1
CDR3: CASSLSGSSYNEQFF
DNA: TGTGCCAGCAGCTTGAGCGGTAGCTCCTACAATGAGCAGTTCTTC

D: TRBD1
size: .
V: TRBV18
J: TRBJ1-2
CDR3: CASSQTLEQGAQGYTF
DNA: TGTGCCAGCTCACAAACTCTCGAACAGGGGGCGCAAGGCTACACCTTC

D: .
size: once
V: TRBV9
J: TRBJ2-2
CDR3: CASSVRSGANTGELFF
DNA: TGTGCCAGCAGCGTAAGGTCCGGGGCGAACACCGGGGAGCTGTTTTTT

D: .
size: .
V: TRBV27
J: TRBJ1-6
CDR3: CASSLLGSDGFTPLHF
DNA: TGTGCCAGCAGTTTATTGGGCTCAGATGGCTTCACTCCCCTCCACTTT

D: TRBD1
size: .
V: TRBV19
J: TRBJ1-5
CDR3: CARPRGQGSQPQHF
DNA: TGTGCCAGACCCAGGGGACAGGGCAGCCAGCCCCAGCATTTT

D: TRBD1
size: once
V: TRBV11-2
J: TRBJ1-6
CDR3: CASSFRSGQGFNSPLHF
DNA: TGTGCCAGCAGCTTTAGGTCGGGACAGGGATTTAATTCACCCCTCCACTTT

D: TRBD2
size: .
V: TRBV5-4
J: TRBJ2-5
CDR3: CASSRTGGGETQYF
DNA: TGTGCCAGCAGCAGAACGGGAGGGGGAGAGACCCAGTACTTC

D: .
size: .
V: TRBV30
J: TRBJ1-4
CDR3: CAWSMAGSNEKLFF
DNA: TGTGCCTGGAGTATGGCAGGGTCTAATGAAAAACTGTTTTTT

D: .
size: few
V: TRBV28
J: TRBJ1-5
CDR3: CASSLIGRDNQPQHF
DNA: TGTGCCAGCAGTTTAATCGGCAGGGACAATCAGCCCCAGCATTTT

D: .
size: .
V: TRBV10-3
J: TRBJ1-2
CDR3: CAISESTGQNYGYTF
DNA: TGTGCCATCAGTGAGTCAACCGGACAGAACTATGGCTACACCTTC

D: TRBD2
size: .
V: TRBV28
J: TRBJ2-7
CDR3: CASSLTGGPSYEQYF
DNA: TGTGCCAGCAGTTTAACGGGAGGGCCCTCCTACGAGCAGTACTTC

D: .
size: once
V: TRBV12-3/TRBV12-4
J: TRBJ1-2
CDR3: CASSLGMGGYTF
DNA: TGTGCCAGCAGTTTAGGTATGGGTGGCTACACCTTC

D: TRBD2
size: .
V: TRBV7-3
J: TRBJ2-6
CDR3: CASSLSGGSGANVLTF
DNA: TGTGCCAGCAGCTTAAGCGGGGGCTCTGGGGCCAACGTCCTGACTTTC

D: TRBD2
size: .
V: TRBV7-3
J: TRBJ2-1
CDR3: CASSLTTSGNNEQFF
DNA: TGTGCCAGCAGCCTCACGACTAGCGGGAACAATGAGCAGTTCTTC